Each of the 27 T cell receptor beta chains below was sequenced from the same sample in a study of T cell repertoires in cytomegalovirus infection. Antigens for these TCRs are unknown. TCRdb re-derived calls from the reads in MiXCR, one entry per CDR3 protein. This table has 110,000 to 150,000 distinct CDR3 sequences, around 32% appearing once. Sequencing used CD8+ T cells from cultured PBMCs, obtained from culture after CMV antigen stimulation. Source of these receptors: a human donor in good health (CMV status not recorded). Some clones in this sample may be carry-over from other donors' samples.

The V gene is TRBV7-9, the J gene TRBJ2-7; D may be TRBD2 (6 bases). The CDR3 is 17 residues long. Germline V gene lookup returns CDR1 SEHNR and CDR2 FQNEAQ (reference sequence). V was clipped by 1 base and J by 11 bases, with 27 bases between them. Written as DNA, the CDR3 is TGTGCCAGCAGCTTAGTCCCGACTAGTTCGACACTACTCGGGGAGTACTTC. Protein: CASSLVPTSSTLLGEYF.

This clonotype was observed at least ten times. This sequence joins TRBV24-1 and TRBJ1-2; D is unresolved. Germline V gene sequence: CDR1 KGHDR, CDR2 SFDVKD. The CDR3 spans 9 residues. The CDR3 sequence is CAGNYGYTF. CDR3 in DNA: TGTGCGGGCAACTATGGCTACACCTTC.

This clonotype was counted a few times. The genes are TRBV7-8 and TRBJ1-4; D remains ambiguous. Germline V lookup: CDR1 SGHVS, CDR2 FQNEAQ. V was clipped by 1 base and J by 3 bases, with 6 bases between them. The CDR3 sequence is 14 residues long. The CDR3 DNA sequence: TGTGCCAGCAGCTTAGGCGTGGCTAATGAAAAACTGTTTTTT. Its translation is CASSLGVANEKLFF.

This clonotype was counted a few times. This chain uses TRBV7-9 with TRBJ1-5, with TRBD1 matching over 8 bases. Germline loops: CDR1 SEHNR, CDR2 FQNEAQ (reference sequence). Losses at the gene ends were 4 bases for V and 0 bases for J; bases not matched to a gene: 2. There are 15 residues in the CDR3. CDR3 region: CASSSTGDSNQPQHF. The CDR3 DNA follows: TGTGCCAGCAGCTCGACAGGGGATAGCAATCAGCCCCAGCATTTT.

This clonotype was detected a few times. The CDR3 region is CASSQRTITDTQYF. CDR3 nucleotides: TGTGCCAGCAGCCAGAGGACAATCACAGATACGCAGTATTTT. The V gene is TRBV7-2, the J gene TRBJ2-3; D possibly corresponds to TRBD1 (5 bases). The CDR3 has 14 residues. Trimming took off 5 bases at V and 2 bases at J, with 11 bases between the two ends. Per germline, CDR1 SGHTA and CDR2 FQGNSA.

This clonotype was seen once. The J gene is TRBJ2-7, the V gene TRBV6-5, with D unresolved. The V gene's germline CDR1 is MNHEY and CDR2 SVGAGI. Deletions cut 2 bases from V and 2 bases from J, with 13 bases between. The CDR3 consists of 15 residues. CDR3 DNA: TGTGCCAGCAGTTACGGTAGGGCGTCCACCTACGAGCAGTACTTC. It specifies CASSYGRASTYEQYF.

The V and J genes are TRBV10-3 and TRBJ2-3; 7 bases line up with TRBD1. With 2 bases clipped from V and 4 bases from J, the junction kept 9 bases outside the gene matches. The germline V gene has CDR1 ENHRY and CDR2 SYGVKD. The CDR3 totals 16 residues. The DNA of the CDR3 is TGTGCCATCAGTGAGCCCGGGACAGACGCCGCAGATACGCAGTATTTT. Its translation: CAISEPGTDAADTQYF.

This clonotype was recorded at least ten times. V and J are TRBV13 and TRBJ2-5; 7 nucleotides line up with TRBD1. V lost 0 bases, J lost 2 bases, and 18 bases stayed unmatched. CDR1 is PRHDT, CDR2 FYEKMQ, per germline (reference sequence). The CDR3 is 20 amino acids. The CDR3 loop reads CASSLGPGGWDRAYQETQYF. The CDR3 region has the DNA TGTGCCAGCAGCTTAGGCCCAGGGGGATGGGACAGAGCCTATCAAGAGACCCAGTACTTC.

The genes are TRBV29-1 and TRBJ2-7; weak D call: TRBD1 (6 bases). Germline assignment: CDR1 SQVTM and CDR2 ANQGSEA. The V gene lost 6 bases and the J gene lost 1 base, with 10 bases spanning the gap. This CDR3 contains 12 residues. CDR3 amino acids: CSVRDNSYEQYF. The CDR3 coding sequence is TGCAGCGTCCGGGACAATTCCTACGAGCAGTACTTC.

V is TRBV7-9 and J is TRBJ2-2, with 9 positions matching TRBD1. Germline loops: CDR1 SEHNR, CDR2 FQNEAQ (reference sequence). The CDR3 sequence is 16 residues long. Trimming at V came to 4 bases and at J to 5 bases, leaving 8 bases not matched to a gene. CDR3 in amino acids: CASSSLRTGVTGELFF. DNA of the CDR3: TGTGCCAGCAGCTCCCTCCGGACAGGGGTGACCGGGGAGCTGTTTTTT.

This clonotype was counted between two and nine times. The V and J genes are TRBV2 and TRBJ1-5; D unresolved. Trimming removed 5 bases at V and 9 bases at J, with 11 bases between. The germline V gene encodes CDR1 SNHLY and CDR2 FYNNEI. The CDR3 is 12 amino acids. CDR3 loop: CASSPPLAPQHF. In nucleotides, the CDR3 is TGTGCCAGCAGTCCGCCCCTAGCGCCCCAGCATTTT.

The chain employs TRBV19 and TRBJ2-7; D might be TRBD1 (7 bases). The CDR3 consists of 17 residues. V lost 6 bases and J 4 bases, leaving 25 bases between the germline ends. Per the germline V gene, CDR1 is LNHDA and CDR2 is SQIVND (reference sequence). The CDR3 region has the DNA TGTGCCAGTAGCAGTATGCTCTTGGGGGCAGGGGGGTACGAGCAGTACTTC. As protein: CASSSMLLGAGGYEQYF.

The chain combines TRBV7-9 with TRBJ2-3; D is uncertain. V gave up 4 bases and J gave up 4 bases, with 9 bases separating them. The CDR3 is made up of 13 amino acids. Germline assignment: CDR1 SEHNR and CDR2 FQNEAQ (reference sequence). The CDR3 region is CASSSSFSDTQYF. CDR3 in DNA: TGTGCCAGCAGCTCCTCCTTCTCAGATACGCAGTATTTT. Complete variable domain (other parts from reference TRBV7-9 and TRBJ2-3): DTGVSQNPRHKITKRGQNVTFRCDPISEHNRLYWYRQTLGQGPEFLTYFQNEAQLEKSRLLSDRFSAERPKGSFSTLEIQRTEQGDSAMYLCASSSSFSDTQYFGPGTRLTVL.

This chain joins TRBV9 and TRBJ1-1; D is uncertain. This CDR3 is 13 amino acids long. The V end lost 5 bases, the J end lost 1 base, and 9 bases lay between the germline ends. Per germline, CDR1 SGDLS and CDR2 YYNGEE. CDR3 nucleotide sequence: TGTGCCAGCAGTATGGACGAGAACACTGAAGCTTTCTTT. Translation gives CASSMDENTEAFF.

This clonotype was found once. The rearrangement uses TRBV6-6 and TRBJ1-1, with 7 positions matching TRBD1. Germline CDR1 and CDR2: MNHNY and SVGAGI (reference sequence). J lost 1 base, V lost 6 bases, and 8 bases had no gene match. The CDR3 runs to 15 residues. CDR3 DNA: TGTGCCAGCAGAGTAGGGGGCGGGGGGAACACTGAAGCTTTCTTT. Translating gives CASRVGGGGNTEAFF.

This clonotype was seen more than once but under ten times. The chain joins TRBV4-1 to TRBJ1-5; D perhaps matches TRBD1 (5 bases). The CDR3 contains 14 residues. The V end was cut by 4 bases, the J end by 3 bases, with 10 bases between. Germline assignment: CDR1 MGHRA and CDR2 YSYEKL. The CDR3 spells CASSRDRDNQPQHF. CDR3 DNA sequence: TGCGCCAGCAGCCGGGACCGCGACAATCAGCCCCAGCATTTT.

This clonotype was observed a few times. V and J are TRBV19 and TRBJ1-2; no firm D call. CDR1 is LNHDA, CDR2 SQIVND, per germline (reference sequence). The CDR3 covers 12 residues. Trimming removed 6 bases at V and 5 bases at J, with 10 bases between. The chain's CDR3 is CASRVSGYGYTF. The CDR3, as DNA: TGTGCCAGTAGAGTCTCGGGGTATGGCTACACCTTC.

The V gene is TRBV20-1, the J gene TRBJ2-7; D call uncertain. Trimming removed 0 bases at V and 3 bases at J, with 0 bases between. Germline CDR1 is DFQATT and CDR2 is SNEGSKA (reference sequence). The length of the CDR3 is 10 residues. CDR3 sequence: CSARDYEQYF. The CDR3 nucleotides read TGCAGTGCTAGAGACTACGAGCAGTACTTC.

The chain couples TRBV27 to TRBJ2-1, with TRBD2 matching over 11 bases. Germline CDR1 MNHEY, CDR2 SMNVEV (reference sequence). The CDR3 is 17 residues long. The J segment lost 9 bases and the V segment lost 2 bases, leaving 12 bases of the junction unmatched. The CDR3 is CASSLALAGGPTLEQFF. The CDR3 DNA reads as TGTGCCAGCAGTTTAGCCCTAGCGGGGGGTCCGACTCTTGAGCAGTTCTTC.

In its sample, this clonotype ranks as medium-sized. This chain links TRBV7-9 with TRBJ2-1; TRBD2 matches at 10 bases. The germline gives CDR1 SEHNR, CDR2 FQNEAQ (reference sequence). After removal of 4 bases from V and 9 bases from J, the junction contained 9 bases not matched to a gene. The CDR3 is made up of 15 amino acids. CDR3 region: CASSYRAGGPTEQFF. The CDR3 bases are TGTGCCAGCAGCTATAGAGCGGGGGGGCCGACTGAGCAGTTCTTC. The entire variable domain, with the rest obtained from reference TRBV7-9 and TRBJ2-1, is as follows: DTGVSQNPRHKITKRGQNVTFRCDPISEHNRLYWYRQTLGQGPEFLTYFQNEAQLEKSRLLSDRFSAERPKGSFSTLEIQRTEQGDSAMYLCASSYRAGGPTEQFFGPGTRLTVL.

With regard to this clonotype: This may come from a read error, since a much larger clone is one base off. The chain uses TRBV28 and TRBJ2-7, with D perhaps matching TRBD2 (5 bases). CDR1 MDHEN and CDR2 SYDVKM come from the germline V gene. The CDR3 extends over 12 amino acids. The CDR3 here is CASGLVAGEQYF. CDR3 sequence (DNA): TGTGCCAGCGGTTTGGTCGCGGGCGAGCAGTACTTC. The variable domain in full, with the rest retrieved from reference TRBV28 and TRBJ2-7, is DVKVTQSSRYLVKRTGEKVFLECVQDMDHENMFWYRQDPGLGLRLIYFSYDVKMKEKGDIPEGYSVSREKKERFSLILESASTNQTSMYLCASGLVAGEQYFGPGTRLTVT.

V usage is TRBV24-1 and J usage is TRBJ2-3; TRBD2 might be the D (5 bases). V was trimmed by 9 bases and J by 1 base, leaving 10 bases between them. This CDR3 comprises 13 residues. Germline V lookup: CDR1 KGHDR, CDR2 SFDVKD. The CDR3 nucleotides are TGTGCCACCCAGGACTTTCGCACAGATACGCAGTATTTT. Protein sequence: CATQDFRTDTQYF.

The chain is built from TRBV12-3 or TRBV12-4 and TRBJ2-3; D gene unclear. V lost 3 bases and J 2 bases, leaving 12 bases between the germline ends. CDR3 length equals 15 residues. In nucleotides, the CDR3 is TGTGCCAGCAGTTTTACCGGGTCGGACACAGATACGCAGTATTTT. Amino acid sequence: CASSFTGSDTDTQYF.

This clonotype was found many times. V usage is TRBV4-1 and J usage is TRBJ2-7, with D perhaps assigned TRBD1 or TRBD2 (5 bases each). Germline lookup yields CDR1 MGHRA and CDR2 YSYEKL. The ends were cut back, 0 bases at V and 5 bases at J, with 14 bases in the middle. CDR3 length equals 15 residues. CDR3 residues: CASSQDLGVSDEQYF. The CDR3 DNA sequence: TGCGCCAGCAGCCAAGACCTGGGGGTATCCGACGAGCAGTACTTC.

The genes are TRBV28 and TRBJ1-4; TRBD1 aligns across 9 bases. After removal of 5 bases from V and 7 bases from J, the junction contained 8 bases not matched to a gene. The CDR3 sequence is 15 residues long. Germline V lookup: CDR1 MDHEN, CDR2 SYDVKM. The DNA for the CDR3 is TGTGCCAGCAGTCCTGAACAGGGGGCAGGTGAAAAACTGTTTTTT. Amino acids: CASSPEQGAGEKLFF.

This clonotype has just a few counts. V usage is TRBV20-1 and J usage is TRBJ2-2, with unresolved D. The CDR3 consists of 13 residues. Trimming took 2 bases from V and 2 from J, leaving 6 bases between them. Per germline, CDR1 DFQATT and CDR2 SNEGSKA (reference sequence). CDR3 DNA: TGCAGTGCTAGATACAGCAACACCGGGGAGCTGTTTTTT. This translates into CSARYSNTGELFF.

This sequence joins TRBV27 and TRBJ1-6; 7 bases are shared with TRBD1. The CDR3 consists of 16 residues. Trimming at V came to 6 bases and at J to 4 bases, leaving 9 bases not matched to a gene. Germline V gene data show CDR1 as MNHEY and CDR2 as SMNVEV (reference sequence). The CDR3 DNA sequence: TGTGCCAGCAGCCGGGGGACAGTTAGTTATAATTCACCCCTCCACTTT. Translation: CASSRGTVSYNSPLHF.